There are many counts of the clone carrying this TCR beta chain. Its antigen is still unknown. The germline CDR1 and CDR2 sequences are SQVTM and ANQGSEA. With 1 base removed from V and 0 bases from J, the gap between germline ends came to 14 bases. The CDR3 spans 16 residues. These data originate in a study of post-analysis software for immune sequencing data. As for the study in general: Relapsing-remitting, secondary progressive and progressive-relapsing forms of multiple sclerosis all featured among disease courses.

Study-level findings and limits: Those samples that were prepared in the same batch co-clustered strongly by F measure. Significantly decreased normalized Chao1 diversity was recorded for multiple sclerosis patients relative to controls. Patients used about 5 TRBV segments, including TRBV5-6, TRBV5-1 and TRBV20-1, more often than controls.

Presence of unique molecular identifiers characterized the TCR beta cDNA libraries. Researchers reported approximately 480,000 cDNA molecules coming from approximately 1 to 10 million T cells. MiXCR was run by TCRdb on the PCR reads, yielding one entry per CDR3 protein. Counted here are hundreds of thousands of distinct CDR3 sequences, 30% occurring once; the ten biggest clones make up approximately 0.55%. The rearrangement joins TRBV29-1 to TRBJ2-3; the D gene is possibly TRBD2 (6 bases). The TCR comes from a girl aged 10 to 17 with multiple sclerosis. Sequences were obtained from blood. The CDR3 bases are TGCAGCGTTGAAGGGGAAGGCGGGACTAGCACAGATACGCAGTATTTT. Its protein is CSVEGEGGTSTDTQYF.